This T cell receptor beta chain comes out of a study of T cell responses to AZD1222 COVID-19 vaccine. Findings and caveats of the study: Only six or seven AZD1222 recipients were seropositive at baseline.

This CDR3 spans 14 amino acids. Between the trimmed V and J ends, which lost 5 bases and 0 bases, there was a span of 11 bases. Germline CDR1 reads SGHRS; CDR2 reads YFSETQ. Concerning this clone itself: The target antigen is unknown.

This table comes from immunoSEQ multiplex PCR, and its TCRdb copy is limited to in-frame clones, with some not included. The sample yields around 62,000 clones, about 87% seen once. The receptor comes from an adult in good health. The chain combines TRBV5-1 with TRBJ2-5, with a tentative D call TRBD2 (5 bases). Material: peripheral blood, obtained on day 0 of AZD1222 vaccination. CDR3 region: CASSVRGYQETQYF. CDR3 nucleotides: TGCGCCAGCAGTGTTCGGGGTTACCAAGAGACCCAGTACTTC.